This T cell receptor (beta chain) came from a study of T cell responses to AZD1222 COVID-19 vaccine. Note on this clone: Its specificity is unknown.

Recipients boosted at about 4 weeks or about 12 weeks are pooled. Some clones are missing from TCRdb's copy, which holds only in-frame ones; the method was immunoSEQ multiplex PCR. Of about 160,000 clones detected, under 95% appear once; the ten largest clones hold approximately 3.3%. General study points: Mostly white British, mostly female donors; authors suggested clonal diversity may be underestimated. Recipients of AZD1222 seropositive at baseline numbered only five or six.

This specimen was peripheral blood, taken 28 days after the second AZD1222 dose. The origin of this receptor is an adult who received the AZD1222 COVID-19 vaccine.

The CDR3 DNA sequence: TGTGCCAGCAGCGTATCTATGGACACTGAAGCTTTCTTT. Amino acids: CASSVSMDTEAFF. The rearrangement joins TRBV9 to TRBJ1-1; D is uncertain. Germline CDR1 is SGDLS and CDR2 is YYNGEE. Trimming pared 1 base from V and 3 bases from J, leaving 7 bases between. The CDR3 is 13 amino acids.